This TCR beta chain was captured in a study of Graves' ophthalmopathy and Graves' hyperthyroidism. At least ten counts were recorded for this clonotype. Moderate-to-severe activity, CAS at least 3, NOSPECS at least 4 and duration under 3 months characterized donors with ophthalmopathy. Uncontrolled infections, pregnancy, lactation or other autoimmune diseases led to patient exclusion. RNA transcripts were the template, and TCR beta CDR3 regions were amplified from them. HTBI primers served in a first-round RT-PCR, which a second-round multiplex PCR followed. TCRdb reprocessed the multiplex PCR reads via MiXCR and lists one record per CDR3 protein. The sample records roughly 230,000 distinct CDR3 sequences, approximately 21% being singletons. The receptor was derived from a woman aged 50 to 65 with Graves' ophthalmopathy. The sample was peripheral blood.

The CDR3 region has the DNA TGTGCCAGCAGCTTCCTTAGCACAGACACAGATACGCAGTATTTT. This gives the protein CASSFLSTDTDTQYF. This sequence joins TRBV11-2 and TRBJ2-3, with no clear D. The CDR3 consists of 15 residues. Between the trimmed V and J ends, which lost 3 bases and 2 bases, there was a span of 12 bases. Per germline, CDR1 SGHAT and CDR2 FQNNGV. The whole variable domain, filled in from reference TRBV11-2 and TRBJ2-3, reads EAGVAQSPRYKIIEKRQSVAFWCNPISGHATLYWYQQILGQGPKLLIQFQNNGVVDDSQLPKDRFSAERLKGVDSTLKIQPAKLEDSAVYLCASSFLSTDTDTQYFGPGTRLTVL.